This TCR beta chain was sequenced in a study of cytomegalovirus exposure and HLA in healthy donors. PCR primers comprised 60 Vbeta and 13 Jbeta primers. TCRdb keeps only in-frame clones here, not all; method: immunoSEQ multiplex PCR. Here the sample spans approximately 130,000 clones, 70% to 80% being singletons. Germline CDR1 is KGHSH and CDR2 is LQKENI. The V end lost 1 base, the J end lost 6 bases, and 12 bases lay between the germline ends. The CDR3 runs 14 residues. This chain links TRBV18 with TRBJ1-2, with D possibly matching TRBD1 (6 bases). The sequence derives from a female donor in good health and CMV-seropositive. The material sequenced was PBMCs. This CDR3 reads CASSPQQQGDGYTF. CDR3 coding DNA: TGTGCCAGCTCACCACAACAACAGGGAGATGGCTACACCTTC.